What follows describes a single TCR beta chain. The data were taken from a study of blood T cell repertoires in COVID-19. In the authors' methods: Nucleated cell number was recorded as an estimate derived from reference gene primer amplification. TCRdb's copy holds only in-frame clones and misses some; the assay was immunoSEQ multiplex PCR. The V and J calls and the clone size are those of that table, but D and trimming were determined from the DNA. Of roughly 100,000 clones listed, roughly 76% were seen once; the top ten hold 4% to 6%. Sequenced input: peripheral blood. The sequence was collected from a man older than 75 with COVID-19, enrolled during active disease.

CDR3: CASSPTGQQPYF. The CDR3 region has the DNA TGTGCCAGCAGCCCCACCGGACAGCAGCCGTACTTC. This chain connects TRBV11-2 to TRBJ2-7; D perhaps matches TRBD1 (6 bases). Per germline, CDR1 SGHAT and CDR2 FQNNGV. Trimming took 5 bases from V and 12 from J, leaving 17 bases between them. This CDR3 is 12 amino acids long.